The clone carrying this TCR beta chain was seen only a few times. Antigen unknown. Template switching by 5'RACE produced TCR cDNA, adding a universal primer site and UMIs. TCRdb recomputed calls from the 5' RACE reads with MiXCR, one row per CDR3 protein. The sample consists of around 200,000 distinct CDR3 sequences, approximately 11% of them appearing once. The data derive from a study of T cells after yellow fever vaccination. The overall study: The authors prepared low-cell-number fractions using SMART-Seq v4 Ultra Low Input.

Germline V CDR1 and CDR2: MNHEY, SVGAGI. This CDR3 is built from 13 residues. V lost 5 bases to trimming and J lost 11 bases; unmatched junction nucleotides: 5. Findings and caveats of the study: FACS-sorted repertoires could contain abundant clonotypes contaminating from the bulk population.

This material consisted of CD8+ T cells sorted from PBMCs, taken 15 days after the yellow fever booster vaccination. The gene calls are TRBV6-5 and TRBJ2-1; 11 bases match TRBD2. The origin of this receptor is a man between 18 and 35 years old who received the YFV17D yellow fever vaccine. CDR3 bases: TGTGCCAGCAGTCTCGGGACTAGCGGAAAGCAGTTCTTC. As protein: CASSLGTSGKQFF.